A single sample is the source of the 18 T cell receptor beta chains below, sequenced in a study of beta chain features in type 1 diabetes (dated by TCRdb to the late 2010s). The protocol used for the library was the immunoSEQ multiplex PCR assay. The entire amount of isolated RNA was reverse transcribed using the High Capacity cDNA Reverse Transcription Kit, so the sequenced TCRB transcripts were expressed ones. Held by TCRdb, this immuneACCESS table contains in-frame sequences only and omits some clones. Under half of the omission traces to an unresolved V gene where checked; the cause of the rest is unknown. Here the sample has 350,000 to 400,000 clones; roughly 15% occur a single time. The ten biggest clones cover under 0.02% of the sample. Source material: naive CD4+ T cells from blood. The cell subset or site label, read with the paper, signifies: true naive CD4+ T cells. Source of these receptors: a woman under 30 in good health.

This clone was seen a few times. J is TRBJ1-2 and V is TRBV5-1; 8 bases line up with TRBD1. The germline gives CDR1 SGHRS, CDR2 YFSETQ. The J segment lost 4 bases and the V segment lost 4 bases, leaving 12 bases of the junction unmatched. This CDR3 comprises 16 residues. CDR3 region: CASSMTSRTGLYGYTF. DNA of the CDR3: TGCGCCAGCAGCATGACGAGCAGGACAGGGCTCTATGGCTACACCTTC.

This clone was seen only a few times. The chain couples TRBV23-1 to TRBJ2-7, with 13 bases identical to TRBD2. TRBV23-1 is known as an ORF, though its function is uncertain. The trim removed 7 bases at V and 5 bases at J, leaving 11 bases unmatched. This CDR3 comprises 16 residues. In nucleotides, the CDR3 is TGCGCCAGCACCCCGGGACTAGCGGGATTCGGGCACGAGCAGTACTTC. Protein: CASTPGLAGFGHEQYF.

The chain couples TRBV7-3 to TRBJ1-2; 8 nucleotides match TRBD1. CDR3 size: 14 residues. Per germline, CDR1 SGHTA and CDR2 FQGTGA. With V trimmed by 5 bases and J by 8 bases, 10 bases remained unmatched. CDR3 coding DNA: TGTGCCAGCAGCCCTCGGGACAGGCGAGAGGGCTACACCTTC. This gives the protein CASSPRDRREGYTF.

V and J are TRBV5-1 and TRBJ1-1; the match to TRBD1 covers 9 bases. The V segment lost 4 bases and the J segment 10 bases; nucleotides outside the gene matches: 8. Germline V gene data show CDR1 as SGHRS and CDR2 as YFSETQ. The CDR3 is 13 residues long. The CDR3 is CASSVTGGPGAFF. CDR3 in DNA: TGCGCCAGCAGCGTTACAGGGGGCCCTGGAGCTTTCTTT.

The V and J genes are TRBV29-1 and TRBJ2-7; a possible D gene is TRBD2 (5 bases). The V end was cut by 4 bases, the J end by 5 bases, with 12 bases between. Germline values: CDR1 SQVTM, CDR2 ANQGSEA. This CDR3 spans 12 amino acids. The CDR3 DNA sequence: TGCAGCGTTGTTAGGAGCGGCCACGAGCAGTACTTC. Protein sequence: CSVVRSGHEQYF.

J is TRBJ1-2 and V is TRBV27; D is uncertain. The germline V and J ends were trimmed by 6 bases and 4 bases, with 15 bases remaining between them. The CDR3 is made up of 14 amino acids. Germline V gives CDR1 MNHEY, CDR2 SMNVEV (reference sequence). For the CDR3, the DNA is TGTGCCAGCAGGCCTGGGGAGGCAGGCTATGGCTACACCTTC. This gives the protein CASRPGEAGYGYTF.

The chain recombines TRBV7-2 with TRBJ2-1; no clear D gene. The ends were cut back, 1 base at V and 1 base at J, with 11 bases in the middle. The CDR3 has 16 residues. CDR1 is SGHTA, CDR2 FQGNSA, per germline. CDR3 nucleotides: TGTGCCAGCAGCTTAGAAGAGCTGAGGTCCTACAATGAGCAGTTCTTC. Amino acids: CASSLEELRSYNEQFF.

This clone was seen more than once but under ten times. The chain employs TRBV5-1 and TRBJ2-1; 7 bases fit TRBD2. The CDR3 loop spans 17 amino acids. V was pared by 0 bases and J by 4 bases, with 10 bases of the junction left unmatched. The germline CDR1 and CDR2 sequences are SGHRS and YFSETQ. The CDR3 bases are TGCGCCAGCAGCTTGGGGGTCCTAGCGGCGGGATACAATGAGCAGTTCTTC. This gives the protein CASSLGVLAAGYNEQFF.

The chain is built from TRBV5-6 and TRBJ2-5; maybe TRBD1 (5 bases). CDR1 and CDR2 from the germline V gene are SGHDT and YYEEEE. Trimming pared 4 bases from V and 1 base from J, leaving 11 bases between. The CDR3 has 14 amino acids. The DNA for the CDR3 is TGTGCCAGCAGCCCCACAGGAATCCAAGAGACCCAGTACTTC. It codes for CASSPTGIQETQYF.

V usage is TRBV7-9 and J usage is TRBJ2-7; D gene uncertain. Looked up from germline, CDR1 is SEHNR and CDR2 is FQNEAQ (reference sequence). This CDR3 contains 11 residues. V was pared by 5 bases and J by 2 bases, with 4 bases between. Written as DNA, the CDR3 is TGTGCCAGCAGCATAACCTACGAGCAGTACTTC. The encoded protein is CASSITYEQYF.

The genes are TRBV2 and TRBJ1-3; a weak D match, TRBD1 (5 bases). Germline CDR1 reads SNHLY; CDR2 reads FYNNEI. CDR3 length equals 15 residues. The V end was cut by 5 bases, the J end by 0 bases, with 11 bases between. Here the CDR3 DNA reads TGTGCCAGCAGTTCGGGACTGCCCTCTGGAAACACCATATATTTT. Encoded protein: CASSSGLPSGNTIYF.

There are a few counts of this clone. The chain is built from TRBV9 and TRBJ1-5; D not certain. Germline CDR1 and CDR2: SGDLS and YYNGEE. The CDR3 has 13 residues. V shed 3 bases and J shed 5 bases, with 9 bases lying between them. CDR3 amino acids: CASSASPDQPQHF. In nucleotides, the CDR3 is TGTGCCAGCAGCGCCTCCCCGGATCAGCCCCAGCATTTT.

The chain uses TRBV30 and TRBJ2-7; 10 bases are a match to TRBD2. The CDR3 runs to 14 residues. The ends lost 3 bases at V and 5 bases at J; junction bases unmatched: 7. Per the germline V gene, CDR1 is GTSNPN and CDR2 is SVGIG (reference sequence). The CDR3 is CAWRRAGGGDEQYF. CDR3 nucleotides: TGTGCCTGGAGGAGAGCGGGAGGGGGAGACGAGCAGTACTTC.

The chain uses TRBV18 and TRBJ1-1; D unresolved. The CDR3 is 15 amino acids. V lost 3 bases to trimming and J lost 1 base, with 12 bases between them. CDR1 KGHSH and CDR2 LQKENI come from the germline V gene. CDR3 nucleotide sequence: TGTGCCAGCTCACCCAGACAAGGCGAGAACACTGAAGCTTTCTTT. Protein product: CASSPRQGENTEAFF.

This sequence joins TRBV4-2 and TRBJ2-2; 8 nucleotides agree with TRBD1. V shed 8 bases and J 4 bases; nucleotides not matched to a gene: 15. The germline gives CDR1 LGHNA, CDR2 YNFKEQ. CDR3 length: 17 amino acids. The CDR3 DNA sequence: TGTGCCAGCGGACAGGGACTCTTGAGACTATCCACCGGGGAGCTGTTTTTT. This gives the protein CASGQGLLRLSTGELFF.

This clone was recorded a few times. This sequence joins TRBV5-1 and TRBJ2-1, with 11 bases matching TRBD2. Germline V gives CDR1 SGHRS, CDR2 YFSETQ. Trimming took 4 bases from V and 5 from J; bases not matched to a gene: 8. CDR3 size: 16 residues. The CDR3 bases are TGCGCCAGCAGCACTGGCGGGACTAGCGGAGACAATGAGCAGTTCTTC. Translating it yields CASSTGGTSGDNEQFF.

This clone was observed a few times. This sequence joins TRBV7-2 and TRBJ2-7, with 7 positions matching TRBD2. Trimming cost V 0 bases and J 4 bases; bases outside gene matches: 6. This CDR3 has 15 residues. CDR1 is SGHTA and CDR2 is FQGNSA in the germline V gene. The chain's CDR3 is CASSLASGYQYEQYF. The CDR3 DNA follows: TGTGCCAGCAGCTTAGCTAGCGGGTATCAGTACGAGCAGTACTTC.

The chain joins TRBV6-6 to TRBJ1-5, with 7 bases identical to TRBD1. V was clipped by 4 bases and J by 5 bases; unmatched bases: 8. This CDR3 has 15 residues. Per the germline V gene, CDR1 is MNHNY and CDR2 is SVGAGI (reference sequence). This chain's CDR3 is CASSFSTGNHQPQHF. DNA for the CDR3: TGTGCCAGCAGTTTCTCGACAGGGAACCATCAGCCCCAGCATTTT.